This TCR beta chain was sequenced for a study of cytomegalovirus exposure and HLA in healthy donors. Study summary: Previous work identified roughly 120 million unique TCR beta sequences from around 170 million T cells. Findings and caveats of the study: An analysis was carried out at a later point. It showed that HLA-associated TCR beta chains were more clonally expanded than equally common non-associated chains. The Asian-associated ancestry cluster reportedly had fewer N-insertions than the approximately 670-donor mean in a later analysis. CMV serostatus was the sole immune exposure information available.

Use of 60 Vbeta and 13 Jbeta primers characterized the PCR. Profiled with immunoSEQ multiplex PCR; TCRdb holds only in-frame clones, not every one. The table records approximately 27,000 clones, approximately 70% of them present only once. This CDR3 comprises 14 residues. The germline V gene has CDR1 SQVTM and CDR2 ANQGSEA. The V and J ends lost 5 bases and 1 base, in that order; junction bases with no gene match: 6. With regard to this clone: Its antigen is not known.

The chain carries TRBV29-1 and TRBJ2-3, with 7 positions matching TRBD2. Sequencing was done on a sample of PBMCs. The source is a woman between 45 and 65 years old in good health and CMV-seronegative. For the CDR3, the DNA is TGCAGCGTTACCACTAGCGACCGCACAGATACGCAGTATTTT. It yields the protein CSVTTSDRTDTQYF.